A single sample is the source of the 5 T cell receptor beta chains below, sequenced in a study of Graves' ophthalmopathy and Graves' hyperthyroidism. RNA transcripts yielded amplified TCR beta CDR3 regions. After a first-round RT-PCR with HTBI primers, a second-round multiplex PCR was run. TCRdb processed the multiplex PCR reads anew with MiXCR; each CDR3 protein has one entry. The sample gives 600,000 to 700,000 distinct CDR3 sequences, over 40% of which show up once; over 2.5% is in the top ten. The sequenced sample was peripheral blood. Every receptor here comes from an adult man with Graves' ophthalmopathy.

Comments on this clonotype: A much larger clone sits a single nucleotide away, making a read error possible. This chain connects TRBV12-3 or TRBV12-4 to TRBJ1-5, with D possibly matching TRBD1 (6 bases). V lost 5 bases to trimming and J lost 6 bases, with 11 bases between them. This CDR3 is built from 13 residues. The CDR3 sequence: CASSGGPRQPQHF. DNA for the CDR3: TGTGCCAGCAGTGGGGGGCCACGTCAGCCCCAGCATTTT.

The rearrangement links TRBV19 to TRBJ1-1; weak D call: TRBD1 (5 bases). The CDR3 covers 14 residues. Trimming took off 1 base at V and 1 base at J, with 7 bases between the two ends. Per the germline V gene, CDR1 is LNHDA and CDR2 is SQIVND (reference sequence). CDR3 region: CASSIGGPNTEAFF. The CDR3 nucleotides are TGTGCCAGTAGTATAGGGGGCCCGAACACTGAAGCTTTCTTT.

CDR3 in DNA: TGTGCCAGCAGGACATTGGGGACAGTGGGACAAGAGACCCAGTACTTC. The encoded protein is CASRTLGTVGQETQYF. The chain is built from TRBV25-1 and TRBJ2-5, with TRBD1 identical over 7 bases. The CDR3 has 16 residues. CDR1 and CDR2 (germline): MGHDK, SYGVNS. Trimming removed 6 bases from V and 2 bases from J; junction bases left unmatched: 12.

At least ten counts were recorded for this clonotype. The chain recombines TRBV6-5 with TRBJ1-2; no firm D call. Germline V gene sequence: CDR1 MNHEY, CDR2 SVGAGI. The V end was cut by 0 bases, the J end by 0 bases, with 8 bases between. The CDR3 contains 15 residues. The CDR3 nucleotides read TGTGCCAGCAGTTACTCGTGGGGAGCTAACTATGGCTACACCTTC. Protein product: CASSYSWGANYGYTF.

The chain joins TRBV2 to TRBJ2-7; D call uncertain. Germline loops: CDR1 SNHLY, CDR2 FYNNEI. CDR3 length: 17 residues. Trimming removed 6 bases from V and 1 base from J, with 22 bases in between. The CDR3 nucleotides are TGTGCCAGCAGCCAAGTTGACATGGGGATAAGGTCCTACGAGCAGTACTTC. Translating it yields CASSQVDMGIRSYEQYF.